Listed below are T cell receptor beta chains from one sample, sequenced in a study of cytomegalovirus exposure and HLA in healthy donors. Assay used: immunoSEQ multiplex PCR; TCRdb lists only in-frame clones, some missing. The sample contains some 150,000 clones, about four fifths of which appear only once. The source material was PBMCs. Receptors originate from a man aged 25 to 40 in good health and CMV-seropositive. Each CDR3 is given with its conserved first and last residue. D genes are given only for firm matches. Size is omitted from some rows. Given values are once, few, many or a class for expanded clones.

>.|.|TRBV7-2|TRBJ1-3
TGTGCCAGCAGCCTAAGAGGGGGAACTGGAAACACCATATATTTT
CASSLRGGTGNTIYF
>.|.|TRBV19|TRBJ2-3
TGTGCCAGTAGCTTTGGGGAGACTAGCACAGATACGCAGTATTTT
CASSFGETSTDTQYF
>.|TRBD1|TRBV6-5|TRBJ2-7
TGTGCCAGCAGGACAGGGGGGGGGTACGAGCAGTACTTC
CASRTGGGYEQYF
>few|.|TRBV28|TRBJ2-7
TGTGCCAGCTGCGAAAGAATCTACGAGCAGTACTTC
CASCERIYEQYF
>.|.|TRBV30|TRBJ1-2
TGTGCCTGGAGTTCTACTAGGGCCTTAGAGGGCTACACCTTC
CAWSSTRALEGYTF
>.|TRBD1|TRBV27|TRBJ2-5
TGTGCCAGCAGTGTCGGGACAGCTATCTGGACCCAGTACTTC
CASSVGTAIWTQYF
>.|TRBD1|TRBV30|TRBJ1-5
TGTGCCTGGAGTTTGACAGGGAGAGAGCCCCAGCATTTT
CAWSLTGREPQHF
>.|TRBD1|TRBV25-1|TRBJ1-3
TGTGCCAGCAGTGGCCGCACCGGGACAGGGACTAGTGGAAACACCATATATTTT
CASSGRTGTGTSGNTIYF
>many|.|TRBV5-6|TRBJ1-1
TGTGCCAGCAGCTTGGTGAGGGTCATGCAGCACACTGAAGCTTTCTTT
CASSLVRVMQHTEAFF
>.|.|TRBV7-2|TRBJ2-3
TGTGCCAGCAGCTTAGAAGGGAGCGGAGATACGCAGTATTTT
CASSLEGSGDTQYF
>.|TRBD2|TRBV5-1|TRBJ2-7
TGCGCCAGCAGCTGGGGTAGCGGGGGGCACCGCGAAAGCGAGCAGTACTTC
CASSWGSGGHRESEQYF
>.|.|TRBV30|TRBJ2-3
TGTGCCTGGAGTGTACTGGGAGCGGACACAGATACGCAGTATTTT
CAWSVLGADTDTQYF
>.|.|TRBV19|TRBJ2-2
TGTGCCAGTTCTTGGGCGGGAACGAACACCGGGGAGCTGTTTTTT
CASSWAGTNTGELFF
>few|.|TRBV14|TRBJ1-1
TGTGCCAGCAACTGGGCGCGAAACACTGAAGCTTTCTTT
CASNWARNTEAFF
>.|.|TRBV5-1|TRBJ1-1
TGCGCCAGCAAACTTTTAGAGGGGGTTACTGAAGCTTTCTTT
CASKLLEGVTEAFF
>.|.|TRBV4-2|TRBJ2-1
TGTGCCAGCAGCCAAGATGCTGGCGGGAATGAGCAGTTCTTC
CASSQDAGGNEQFF
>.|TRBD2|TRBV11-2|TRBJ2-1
TGTGCCAGCAGCGGCCGACTAGCGGGAACAGGCAATGAGCAGTTCTTC
CASSGRLAGTGNEQFF
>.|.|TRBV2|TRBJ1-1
TGTGCCAGCTCAAAGGGGGATGGAAGGAACACTGAAGCTTTCTTT
CASSKGDGRNTEAFF
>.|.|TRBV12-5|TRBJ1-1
TGTGCTAGTGGTTTGACAGGGCTAAACACTGAAGCTTTCTTT
CASGLTGLNTEAFF
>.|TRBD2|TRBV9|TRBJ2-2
TGTGCCAGCAGCGTAGCTCAGCGACTAGCGGGAGTTACCGGGGAGCTGTTTTTT
CASSVAQRLAGVTGELFF
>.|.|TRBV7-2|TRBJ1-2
TGTGCCAGCAGTTTAGGGAGGTTCCAAGCTAACTATGGCTACACCTTC
CASSLGRFQANYGYTF
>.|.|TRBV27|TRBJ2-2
TGTGCCAGCAGTTTAGGGCACTACACCGGGGAGCTGTTTTTT
CASSLGHYTGELFF
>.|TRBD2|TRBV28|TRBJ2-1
TGTGCCATCCTAACTAGCGGGAGGATAGGAGAGCAGTTCTTC
CAILTSGRIGEQFF
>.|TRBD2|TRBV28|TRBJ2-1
TGTGCCAGCAGTGGGGGACTAGCCACGTCCTACAATGAGCAGTTCTTC
CASSGGLATSYNEQFF
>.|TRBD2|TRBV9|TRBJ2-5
TGTGCCAGCAGCTCTAGCGGGGGGCAAGAGACCCAGTACTTC
CASSSSGGQETQYF
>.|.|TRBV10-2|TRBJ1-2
TGCGCCAGCAGTGAGTCGAAGTCAGGGGCCTATGGCTACACCTTC
CASSESKSGAYGYTF
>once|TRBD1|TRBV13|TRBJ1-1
TGTGCCAGCAGCCTGGCCGGGACAGCAAACACTGAAGCTTTCTTT
CASSLAGTANTEAFF
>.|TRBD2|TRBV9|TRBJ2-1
TGTGCCAGCAGCGTAGTAGGGGGACTAGCCGATGAGCAGTTCTTC
CASSVVGGLADEQFF
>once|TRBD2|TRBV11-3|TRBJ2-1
TGTGCCAGCAGCAGGACTAGCGGGAAACACAATGAGCAGTTCTTC
CASSRTSGKHNEQFF
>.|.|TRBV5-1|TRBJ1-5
TGCGCCAGCAGCTTAACAGGGAGCGGCAATCAGCCCCAGCATTTT
CASSLTGSGNQPQHF
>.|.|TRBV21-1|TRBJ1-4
TGTGCCAGCATCGGGGTAAAACTGTTTTTT
CASIGVKLFF
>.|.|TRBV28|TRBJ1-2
TGTGCCAGCAGTGCGATACAGGGATACAACTATGGCTACACCTTC
CASSAIQGYNYGYTF
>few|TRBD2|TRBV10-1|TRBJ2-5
TGCGCCAGCAGTGACCGACTAGCGCAAGAGACCCAGTACTTC
CASSDRLAQETQYF
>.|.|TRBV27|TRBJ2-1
TGTGCCAGCAGTTCAGGGTTTAGCTCCTACAATGAGCAGTTCTTC
CASSSGFSSYNEQFF
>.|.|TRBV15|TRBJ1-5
TGTGCCACCAGCAGAGCAGGGAAGGGAAGCAATCAGCCCCAGCATTTT
CATSRAGKGSNQPQHF
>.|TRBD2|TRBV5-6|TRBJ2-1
TGTGCCAGCAGCTTGCCGAGCGGGGGCCTTAATGAGCAGTTCTTC
CASSLPSGGLNEQFF
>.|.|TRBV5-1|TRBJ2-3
TGCGCCAGCGCAGACAGTTTAGATACGCAGTATTTT
CASADSLDTQYF
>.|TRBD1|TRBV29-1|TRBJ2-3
TGCAGCGCCCCGGGACAGGGCGTGGGAGATACGCAGTATTTT
CSAPGQGVGDTQYF
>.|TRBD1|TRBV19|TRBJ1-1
TGTGCCAGTAGTATGGGAAGACAGGGACCTGAAGCTTTCTTT
CASSMGRQGPEAFF
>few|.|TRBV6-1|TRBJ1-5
TGTGCCAGCAGTGAAGGGACTTATAGCAATCAGCCCCAGCATTTT
CASSEGTYSNQPQHF
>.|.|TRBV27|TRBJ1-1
TGTGCCAGCAGTTCAGGGGTCACTGAAGCTTTCTTT
CASSSGVTEAFF
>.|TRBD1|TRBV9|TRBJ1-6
TGTGCCAGCAGCGTAGGAGGGACAGATAATTCACCCCTCCACTTT
CASSVGGTDNSPLHF
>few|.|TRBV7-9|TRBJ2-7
TGTTCCAGCACTACAGAAAAAAGACCCTACGAGCAGTACTTC
CSSTTEKRPYEQYF
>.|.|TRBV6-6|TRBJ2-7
TGTGCCAGCAGTTACTCCGCCGGGAGTCGATACGAGCAGTACTTC
CASSYSAGSRYEQYF
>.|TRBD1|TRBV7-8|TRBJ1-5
TGTGCCAGCAGCTCTTCGACAGGGGAGAGCAATCAGCCCCAGCATTTT
CASSSSTGESNQPQHF
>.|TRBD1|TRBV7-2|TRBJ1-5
TGTGCCAGCAGCTCGAGGGACAGGCCTAATCAGCCCCAGCATTTT
CASSSRDRPNQPQHF
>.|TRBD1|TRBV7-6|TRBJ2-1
TGTGCCAGCAGCTTACCGTTAAAGCGGACAGGGGCCAGCTCCTACAATGAGCAGTTCTTC
CASSLPLKRTGASSYNEQFF
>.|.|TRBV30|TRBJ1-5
TGTGCCTGGAGTGTGGACAGTCCTAATCAGCCCCAGCATTTT
CAWSVDSPNQPQHF
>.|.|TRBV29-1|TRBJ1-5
TGCAGCGTTGAACGTCAAGGGGCAGAGAGCAATCAGCCCCAGCATTTT
CSVERQGAESNQPQHF
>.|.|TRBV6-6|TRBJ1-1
TGTGCCAGCAGCACCGACCCCAACGGGGAAGCTTTCTTT
CASSTDPNGEAFF
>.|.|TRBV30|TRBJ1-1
TGTGCCTGGAGTGCCGGGATAAGCAACACTGAAGCTTTCTTT
CAWSAGISNTEAFF
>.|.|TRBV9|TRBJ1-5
TGTGCCAGCAGCGAGGACGGGGTTAGCAATCAGCCCCAGCATTTT
CASSEDGVSNQPQHF
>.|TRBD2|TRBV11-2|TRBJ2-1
TGTGCCAGCAGCTTTTTCGGTAGCGGGAGAGGATCCTACAATGAGCAGTTCTTC
CASSFFGSGRGSYNEQFF
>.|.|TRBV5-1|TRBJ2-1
TGCGCCAGCAGCGCGGTAAACAATGAGCAGTTCTTC
CASSAVNNEQFF
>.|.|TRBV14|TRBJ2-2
TGTGCCAGCAGCCAAGATTCGGGGGTATACACCGGGGAGCTGTTTTTT
CASSQDSGVYTGELFF
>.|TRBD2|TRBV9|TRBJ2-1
TGTGCCAGCAGCGTGGGACTAGCGGTTCCCTACAATGAGCAGTTCTTC
CASSVGLAVPYNEQFF
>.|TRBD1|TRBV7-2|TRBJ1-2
TGTGCCAGCAGCTCTCTGACAGGGGGCGGGCATGGCTACACCTTC
CASSSLTGGGHGYTF
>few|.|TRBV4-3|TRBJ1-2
TGCGCCAGCAGCCAAGATTCCGGGTATCCGGATGGCTACACCTTC
CASSQDSGYPDGYTF
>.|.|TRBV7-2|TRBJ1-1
TGTGCCAGCAGCCCTGGACTATGGGCGGACACTGAAGCTTTCTTT
CASSPGLWADTEAFF